This is a list of T cell receptor beta chains from one sample in a study of blood T cell repertoires in COVID-19. This table comes from immunoSEQ multiplex PCR, and its TCRdb copy is limited to in-frame clones, with some not included. The sample contains some 260,000 clones, 70% to 80% of which appear only once. Material for sequencing was peripheral blood. The receptors derive from a woman aged 80 or over with acute or convalescent COVID-19. Each CDR3 is given with its conserved first and last residue. The D gene is left open where the match is weak. Not every row has a clone size; where given, it reads once, few, many or a size class.

D gene,clone size,CDR3 length,J gene,V gene,CDR3 protein,CDR3 DNA
.,.,16,TRBJ1-2,TRBV27,CASSLSPLQGTYGYTF,TGTGCCAGCAGTTTATCCCCCCTTCAGGGGACCTATGGCTACACCTTC
TRBD2,few,16,TRBJ2-7,TRBV4-2,CASSQDMASGGYEQYF,TGTGCCAGCAGCCAAGATATGGCTAGCGGGGGCTACGAGCAGTACTTC
TRBD1,.,16,TRBJ1-1,TRBV6-2/TRBV6-3,CASSYWSPWDRGQAFF,TGTGCCAGCAGTTACTGGAGTCCCTGGGACAGGGGGCAAGCTTTCTTT
TRBD1,.,14,TRBJ2-5,TRBV5-1,CASSLTGGDKTQYF,TGCGCCAGCAGCCTTACAGGGGGCGATAAGACCCAGTACTTC
.,.,15,TRBJ1-4,TRBV5-1,CASSLAGTGGEKLFF,TGCGCCAGCAGCTTGGCCGGGACCGGGGGAGAAAAACTGTTTTTT
.,.,17,TRBJ2-2,TRBV4-3,CASSQVRRRGDTGELFF,TGCGCCAGCAGCCAAGTACGTCGGCGGGGTGACACCGGGGAGCTGTTTTTT
TRBD2,few,18,TRBJ2-3,TRBV3-1/TRBV3-2,CASSQDRTSGDLTDTQYF,TGTGCCAGCAGCCAAGATCGTACTAGCGGGGACCTCACAGATACGCAGTATTTT
.,.,13,TRBJ1-1,TRBV19,CASSIGEYTEAFF,TGTGCCAGTAGTATAGGGGAGTACACTGAAGCTTTCTTT
TRBD2,few,12,TRBJ2-7,TRBV9,CASGTSKGEQYF,TGTGCCAGCGGGACTAGTAAAGGCGAGCAGTACTTC
TRBD1,.,16,TRBJ1-1,TRBV6-2/TRBV6-3,CASSPPTGGENTEAFF,TGTGCCAGCAGCCCCCCGACAGGGGGCGAAAACACTGAAGCTTTCTTT
TRBD1,.,14,TRBJ1-1,TRBV18,CASSGQGVGTEAFF,TGTGCCAGCTCCGGACAGGGAGTGGGGACTGAAGCTTTCTTT
.,.,15,TRBJ1-2,TRBV5-4,CASSLGGSGGYGYTF,TGTGCCAGCAGCTTGGGAGGCTCCGGGGGGTATGGCTACACCTTC
TRBD2,once,15,TRBJ2-3,TRBV5-4,CASSLESGRRDTQYF,TGTGCCAGCAGCTTGGAGAGCGGGAGGAGGGATACGCAGTATTTT
TRBD1,few,14,TRBJ2-3,TRBV18,CASSNQGGEDTQYF,TGTGCCAGCTCCAACCAAGGGGGCGAGGATACGCAGTATTTT
TRBD1,.,15,TRBJ2-7,TRBV7-9,CASSPGTGPSYEQYF,TGTGCCAGCAGCCCCGGGACAGGGCCTTCCTACGAGCAGTACTTC
.,.,14,TRBJ1-5,TRBV6-1,CASSDSLMDQPQHF,TGTGCCAGCAGTGACAGTTTGATGGATCAGCCCCAGCATTTT
TRBD1,.,16,TRBJ2-7,TRBV19,CASSTSSRGRSEEQYF,TGTGCCAGTAGTACCTCCAGTAGGGGGCGGTCAGAGGAGCAGTACTTC
TRBD2,.,16,TRBJ2-7,TRBV5-1,CASSLAPAGGRYEQYF,TGCGCCAGCAGCTTGGCCCCAGCGGGAGGGCGTTACGAGCAGTACTTC
.,few,12,TRBJ1-2,TRBV24-1,CATSDPLDGYTF,TGTGCCACCAGTGACCCCCTAGATGGCTACACCTTC
TRBD1,.,16,TRBJ2-2,TRBV7-9,CASSLRDRGKTGELFF,TGTGCCAGCAGCCTCCGGGACAGGGGAAAGACCGGGGAGCTGTTTTTT
TRBD2,.,14,TRBJ2-1,TRBV18,CASSRTSGDNEQFF,TGTGCCAGCTCACGGACTAGCGGAGACAATGAGCAGTTCTTC
TRBD2,.,14,TRBJ2-1,TRBV6-5,CASSWAGGLDEQFF,TGTGCCAGCAGTTGGGCGGGAGGGCTCGATGAGCAGTTCTTC
.,.,18,TRBJ1-3,TRBV19,CASSLYLLGATSGNTIYF,TGTGCCAGTAGTCTATACCTCCTGGGGGCAACATCTGGAAACACCATATATTTT
TRBD2,few,17,TRBJ2-2,TRBV5-6,CASSLGSGSTFSGELFF,TGTGCCAGCAGCTTGGGTAGCGGGAGTACCTTTTCCGGGGAGCTGTTTTTT
TRBD1,.,14,TRBJ2-5,TRBV6-6,CASSYGTGRETQYF,TGTGCCAGCAGTTACGGGACAGGGAGGGAGACCCAGTACTTC
.,few,13,TRBJ2-5,TRBV9,CASSVGGPETQYF,TGTGCCAGCAGCGTAGGGGGGCCAGAGACCCAGTACTTC
TRBD2,few,17,TRBJ2-1,TRBV5-1,CASSLVGRGVSYNEQFF,TGCGCCAGCAGCTTGGTTGGGCGGGGGGTCTCCTACAATGAGCAGTTCTTC
.,.,14,TRBJ2-2,TRBV6-4,CASRPTGSTGELFF,TGTGCCAGCAGGCCGACAGGTTCCACCGGGGAGCTGTTTTTT